This T cell receptor (beta chain) appears in the sequencing data of a study of blood T cell repertoires in COVID-19. On the study more broadly: The United States, Italy and Spain provided the acute and convalescent COVID-19 samples. PBMCs, B-cell-depleted T cells, or T cells were the source of the cDNA or gDNA that made up the material.

Original data processing: For nucleated cells, counts were estimated from reference gene primer amplification. Profiling relied on immunoSEQ multiplex PCR, and the TCRdb table lists in-frame clones only, not all of them. V, J and clone size are taken as reported in that table, and D and trimming were inferred from the DNA itself. The table shows some 200,000 clones, with approximately 90% occurring only once. The CDR3 runs 14 residues. CDR1 and CDR2 (germline): SGHNT, YYREEE (reference sequence). Trimming removed 0 bases from V and 4 bases from J, with 10 bases in between. The sample taken for sequencing was peripheral blood. This chain uses TRBV5-4 with TRBJ2-5; D is perhaps TRBD2 (6 bases). The source is a woman of 80 years or more in a cohort sampled during active or convalescent COVID-19. The CDR3 DNA reads TGTGCCAGCAGCTTGGCTGGAGGGAGAGAGACCCAGTACTTC. Protein product: CASSLAGGRETQYF.